This T cell receptor (beta chain) comes out of a study of blood T cell repertoires in COVID-19. Study information: COVID-19 samples from acute and convalescent phases originated in the United States, Italy and Spain. PBMCs, B-cell-depleted T cells, or T cells provided the cDNA or gDNA that made up the material.

The ends lost 3 bases at V and 7 bases at J; junction bases unmatched: 7. The CDR3 covers 15 residues. The germline CDR1 and CDR2 sequences are KGHSH and LQKENI. Original data processing: Quantification of nucleated cells was approximated via reference gene primer amplification. Here immunoSEQ multiplex PCR was the method, and the copy in TCRdb shows in-frame clones only, minus some. The V and J calls and clone size come from that table; D and trimming were worked out from the DNA. The sample holds about 41,000 clones, around 90% seen once. The sample was peripheral blood. This sequence was found in a man aged 55-75 years with acute or convalescent COVID-19. This chain uses TRBV18 with TRBJ2-1, with 9 bases matching TRBD1. The CDR3 reads CASSPRDRVMNEQFF. CDR3 nucleotide sequence: TGTGCCAGCTCACCCAGGGACAGGGTGATGAATGAGCAGTTCTTC. The whole variable domain, remainder taken from reference TRBV18 and TRBJ2-1, is NAGVMQNPRHLVRRRGQEARLRCSPMKGHSHVYWYRQLPEEGLKFMVYLQKENIIDESGMPKERFSAEFPKEGPSILRIQQVVRGDSAAYFCASSPRDRVMNEQFFGPGTRLTVL.